The rows below give T cell receptor beta chains drawn from one sample of a study of identifying expanded T cells in peripheral blood. Some clones are missing from TCRdb's copy, which holds only in-frame ones; the method was immunoSEQ multiplex PCR. The sample yields tens of thousands of clones, around 83% seen once. Sequenced: blood. The source is a person between 18 and 69 years old in good health. Both conserved end residues are part of each CDR3. A D gene is named only where the DNA matches it firmly. Where a row states a size, it is once, few, many or the class of an expanded clone; other rows omit it.

j_call: TRBJ1-5; v_call: TRBV4-1; d_call: NA; clone_size: NA; cdr3_aa: CASSQDSTGNQPQHF; cdr3_nt: TGCGCCAGCAGCCAAGATTCGACAGGCAATCAGCCCCAGCATTTT
j_call: TRBJ2-1; v_call: TRBV11-2; d_call: TRBD2; clone_size: NA; cdr3_aa: CASSLGREGNEQFF; cdr3_nt: TGTGCCAGCAGCTTAGGAAGGGAGGGCAATGAGCAGTTCTTC
j_call: TRBJ1-3; v_call: TRBV28; d_call: NA; clone_size: NA; cdr3_aa: CASRSSGNTIYF; cdr3_nt: TGTGCCAGCAGAAGCTCTGGAAACACCATATATTTT
j_call: TRBJ2-1; v_call: TRBV2; d_call: TRBD1; clone_size: NA; cdr3_aa: CASRKNLPGQGYNEQFF; cdr3_nt: TGTGCCAGCAGAAAGAACTTACCGGGACAGGGTTACAATGAGCAGTTCTTC
j_call: TRBJ2-2; v_call: TRBV6-5; d_call: NA; clone_size: NA; cdr3_aa: CASSRDANTGELFF; cdr3_nt: TGTGCCAGCAGTAGGGACGCGAACACCGGGGAGCTGTTTTTT
j_call: TRBJ1-5; v_call: TRBV6-5; d_call: NA; clone_size: NA; cdr3_aa: CASSYSTQHPQPQHF; cdr3_nt: TGTGCCAGCAGTTACTCGACACAGCATCCCCAGCCCCAGCATTTT
j_call: TRBJ2-2; v_call: TRBV19; d_call: NA; clone_size: NA; cdr3_aa: CASSRAAGELFF; cdr3_nt: TGTGCCAGTAGCCGGGCGGCCGGGGAGCTGTTTTTT
j_call: TRBJ2-5; v_call: TRBV30; d_call: TRBD2; clone_size: NA; cdr3_aa: CAWNGLAGETQYF; cdr3_nt: TGTGCCTGGAACGGACTAGCGGGAGAGACCCAGTACTTC
j_call: TRBJ2-2; v_call: TRBV4-1; d_call: NA; clone_size: NA; cdr3_aa: CASSQEMASRTGELFF; cdr3_nt: TGCGCCAGCAGCCAAGAAATGGCTAGTCGGACCGGGGAGCTGTTTTTT
j_call: TRBJ2-1; v_call: TRBV7-3; d_call: TRBD1; clone_size: NA; cdr3_aa: CASSLDRGYNEQFF; cdr3_nt: TGTGCCAGCAGCTTAGACAGGGGGTACAATGAGCAGTTCTTC
j_call: TRBJ2-1; v_call: TRBV6-4; d_call: NA; clone_size: NA; cdr3_aa: CASSDKDNNEQFF; cdr3_nt: TGTGCCAGCAGTGACAAGGACAACAATGAGCAGTTCTTC
j_call: TRBJ1-1; v_call: TRBV6-6; d_call: NA; clone_size: few; cdr3_aa: CASSLTRPTEAFF; cdr3_nt: TGTGCCAGCAGTTTAACGCGGCCCACTGAAGCTTTCTTT
j_call: TRBJ1-2; v_call: TRBV7-2; d_call: NA; clone_size: NA; cdr3_aa: CASSLGSTGYGYTF; cdr3_nt: TGTGCCAGCAGCTTAGGATCGACAGGATATGGCTACACCTTC
j_call: TRBJ2-7; v_call: TRBV29-1; d_call: NA; clone_size: once; cdr3_aa: CSVDPGTYEQYF; cdr3_nt: TGCAGCGTTGATCCGGGGACGTACGAGCAGTACTTC
j_call: TRBJ1-2; v_call: TRBV25-1; d_call: TRBD1; clone_size: NA; cdr3_aa: CASSQLAGTGGYGYTF; cdr3_nt: TGTGCCAGCAGCCAATTGGCTGGGACAGGGGGCTATGGCTACACCTTC
j_call: TRBJ2-7; v_call: TRBV11-2; d_call: NA; clone_size: NA; cdr3_aa: CASSLVWYGEQYF; cdr3_nt: TGTGCCAGCAGCTTAGTTTGGTACGGGGAGCAGTACTTC
j_call: TRBJ1-4; v_call: TRBV15; d_call: NA; clone_size: NA; cdr3_aa: CATSRAPVKGEKLFF; cdr3_nt: TGTGCCACCAGCAGAGCTCCCGTTAAGGGGGAAAAACTGTTTTTT
j_call: TRBJ2-7; v_call: TRBV30; d_call: TRBD2; clone_size: few; cdr3_aa: CAWSTSSGLAHTSSYEQYF; cdr3_nt: TGTGCCTGGAGTACCTCCTCGGGACTAGCGCATACTAGCTCCTACGAGCAGTACTTC
j_call: TRBJ2-5; v_call: TRBV29-1; d_call: NA; clone_size: NA; cdr3_aa: CSVVVVRRGGGQETQYF; cdr3_nt: TGCAGCGTTGTAGTCGTAAGGAGGGGAGGGGGCCAAGAGACCCAGTACTTC
j_call: TRBJ2-7; v_call: TRBV9; d_call: NA; clone_size: NA; cdr3_aa: CASSPDSYEQYF; cdr3_nt: TGTGCCAGCAGTCCTGACAGCTACGAGCAGTACTTC
j_call: TRBJ2-5; v_call: TRBV9; d_call: NA; clone_size: NA; cdr3_aa: CASSVGPGEETQYF; cdr3_nt: TGTGCCAGCAGCGTAGGTCCAGGGGAAGAGACCCAGTACTTC
j_call: TRBJ2-3; v_call: TRBV6-4; d_call: NA; clone_size: NA; cdr3_aa: CASSVADSTDTQYF; cdr3_nt: TGTGCCAGCAGTGTAGCAGATAGCACAGATACGCAGTATTTT
j_call: TRBJ2-5; v_call: TRBV4-3; d_call: TRBD1; clone_size: NA; cdr3_aa: CASSASGQGTQYF; cdr3_nt: TGCGCCAGCAGCGCTTCGGGACAGGGCACCCAGTACTTC
j_call: TRBJ2-4; v_call: TRBV6-5; d_call: NA; clone_size: NA; cdr3_aa: CASKPGLAKNIQYF; cdr3_nt: TGTGCCAGCAAACCAGGACTAGCCAAAAACATTCAGTACTTC
j_call: TRBJ2-7; v_call: TRBV6-5; d_call: NA; clone_size: few; cdr3_aa: CASSYGVAALSYEQYF; cdr3_nt: TGTGCCAGCAGTTACGGGGTAGCGGCATTATCCTACGAGCAGTACTTC
j_call: TRBJ2-7; v_call: TRBV5-1; d_call: NA; clone_size: once; cdr3_aa: CASSFSTGEGEQYF; cdr3_nt: TGCGCCAGCAGCTTCTCGACAGGGGAGGGCGAGCAGTACTTC
j_call: TRBJ2-3; v_call: TRBV28; d_call: TRBD2; clone_size: NA; cdr3_aa: CASIDGRGADTQYF; cdr3_nt: TGTGCCAGCATTGACGGGAGGGGGGCAGATACGCAGTATTTT
j_call: TRBJ1-1; v_call: TRBV9; d_call: NA; clone_size: NA; cdr3_aa: CASSGGGPEAFF; cdr3_nt: TGTGCCAGCAGCGGGGGTGGGCCTGAAGCTTTCTTT